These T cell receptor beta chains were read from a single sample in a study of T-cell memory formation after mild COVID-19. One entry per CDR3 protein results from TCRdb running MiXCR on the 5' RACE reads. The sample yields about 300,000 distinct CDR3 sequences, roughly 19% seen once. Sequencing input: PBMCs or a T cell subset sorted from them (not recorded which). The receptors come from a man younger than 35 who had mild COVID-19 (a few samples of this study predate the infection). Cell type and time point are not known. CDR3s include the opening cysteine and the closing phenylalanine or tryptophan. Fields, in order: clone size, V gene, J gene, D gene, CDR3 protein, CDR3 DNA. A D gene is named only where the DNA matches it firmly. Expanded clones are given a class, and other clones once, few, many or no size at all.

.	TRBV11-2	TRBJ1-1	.	CASKRLNTEAFF	TGTGCCAGCAAACGACTGAACACTGAAGCTTTCTTT
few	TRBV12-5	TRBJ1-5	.	CASAPSRVEGDQPQHF	TGTGCTAGTGCCCCAAGCAGGGTCGAGGGTGATCAGCCCCAGCATTTT
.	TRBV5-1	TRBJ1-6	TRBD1	CASSEDRVSPLHF	TGCGCCAGCAGCGAAGACAGGGTATCACCCCTCCACTTT
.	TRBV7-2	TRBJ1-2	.	CASSFGGGGYTF	TGTGCCAGCAGCTTTGGGGGTGGAGGCTACACCTTC
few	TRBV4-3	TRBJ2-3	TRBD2	CASSQTSGEGIDTQYF	TGCGCCAGCAGCCAGACTAGCGGAGAGGGAATTGATACGCAGTATTTT
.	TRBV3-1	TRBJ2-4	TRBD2	CASSQAGLEVAKNIQYF	TGTGCCAGCAGCCAGGCTGGACTAGAGGTAGCCAAAAACATTCAGTACTTC
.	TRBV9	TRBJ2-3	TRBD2	CASSAFLPGTSGGSTDTQYF	TGTGCCAGCAGCGCCTTCCTTCCCGGGACTAGCGGGGGGTCCACAGATACGCAGTATTTT
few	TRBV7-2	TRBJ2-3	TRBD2	CASSLGPSGGADTQYF	TGTGCCAGCAGCTTAGGCCCTAGCGGGGGGGCAGATACGCAGTATTTT
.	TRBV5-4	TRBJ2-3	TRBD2	CASKPQRGVGDTQYF	TGTGCCAGCAAGCCCCAGCGGGGGGTTGGAGATACGCAGTATTTT
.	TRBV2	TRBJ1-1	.	CASKGGTEAFF	TGTGCCAGCAAAGGTGGTACTGAAGCTTTCTTT
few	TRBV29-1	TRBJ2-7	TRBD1	CSVAQGEYEQYF	TGCAGCGTCGCACAGGGGGAATACGAGCAGTACTTC
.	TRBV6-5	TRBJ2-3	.	CASSYFGGTDTQYF	TGTGCCAGCAGTTACTTCGGGGGCACAGATACGCAGTATTTT
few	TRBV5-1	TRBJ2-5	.	CASRWGPQETQYF	TGCGCCAGCAGATGGGGGCCCCAAGAGACCCAGTACTTC
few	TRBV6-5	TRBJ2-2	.	CASSYSRTNTGELFF	TGTGCCAGCAGTTACTCGAGAACGAACACCGGGGAGCTGTTTTTT
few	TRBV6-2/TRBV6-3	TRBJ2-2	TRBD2	CASSHLLAGGLANTGELFF	TGTGCCAGCAGTCACCTGCTAGCGGGGGGGCTGGCGAACACCGGGGAGCTGTTTTTT
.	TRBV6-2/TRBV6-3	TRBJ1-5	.	CASSPRQSVNQPQHF	TGTGCCAGCAGTCCGCGACAGAGCGTCAATCAGCCCCAGCATTTT
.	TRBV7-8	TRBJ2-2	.	CASSFPPPRDTGELFF	TGTGCCAGCAGCTTCCCCCCACCGCGGGACACCGGGGAGCTGTTTTTT
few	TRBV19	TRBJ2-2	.	CASSGPMAGELFF	TGTGCCAGCTCGGGTCCGATGGCCGGGGAGCTGTTTTTT
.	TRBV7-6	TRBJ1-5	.	CASSQQNQPQHF	TGTGCCAGCAGCCAACAAAATCAGCCCCAGCATTTT
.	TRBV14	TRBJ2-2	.	CASKSPPGELFF	TGTGCCAGCAAGAGCCCCCCCGGGGAGCTGTTTTTT
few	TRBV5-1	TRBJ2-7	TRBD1	CASSLRGLHEQYF	TGCGCCAGCAGCTTAAGGGGGCTCCACGAGCAGTACTTC
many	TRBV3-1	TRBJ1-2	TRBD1	CASSQTQTGGLGYTF	TGTGCCAGCAGCCAGACTCAGACAGGGGGATTGGGCTACACCTTC